The 29 T cell receptor beta chains reported below all come from one sample, sequenced in a study of cytomegalovirus exposure and HLA in healthy donors. The PCR ran on 60 Vbeta and 13 Jbeta primers. Assay: immunoSEQ multiplex PCR; the TCRdb copy retains only in-frame clones and omits some. The table records about 130,000 clones, 60% to 85% of them present only once. The sample comprised PBMCs. The receptors shown here come from a woman aged 40 to 55 in good health and CMV-seronegative.

This clone was seen a single time. This CDR3 is also generated by other DNA sequences in the sample. V is TRBV10-1 and J is TRBJ2-7; 11 bases agree with TRBD2. The CDR3 spans 15 residues. In germline, CDR1 is WNHNN, CDR2 SYGVQD (reference sequence). Unmatched junction bases numbered 5, after V lost 6 bases and J lost 1 base. CDR3 in DNA: TGCGCCAGCAGCGATGGACTAGCGGGTTCCTACGAGCAGTACTTC. Its protein is CASSDGLAGSYEQYF.

The chain combines TRBV28 with TRBJ2-7, with 8 nucleotides matching TRBD2. The germline V gene has CDR1 MDHEN and CDR2 SYDVKM. CDR3 length: 16 amino acids. Trimming took 4 bases from V and 3 from J; bases not matched to a gene: 11. The CDR3 DNA follows: TGTGCCAGCAGTTACGGACTAGCTCTATTAATCTACGAGCAGTACTTC. Residues: CASSYGLALLIYEQYF.

The CDR3 loop reads CAWSDTEGASSYEQYF. DNA of the CDR3: TGTGCCTGGAGCGACACCGAGGGGGCTAGCTCCTACGAGCAGTACTTC. V is TRBV30 and J is TRBJ2-7; 7 bases are a match to TRBD1. Germline V gene data show CDR1 as GTSNPN and CDR2 as SVGIG (reference sequence). Germline trimming cut 3 bases from V and 0 bases from J; bases unmatched to any gene: 11. CDR3 size: 16 residues.

Regarding this clone: The same CDR3 arises from other DNA sequences in this sample as well. V gene TRBV28 combines with J gene TRBJ1-2, with a possible D match to TRBD1 (5 bases). The CDR3 runs to 13 residues. Germline V gene lookup returns CDR1 MDHEN and CDR2 SYDVKM. Deletions cut 5 bases from V and 2 bases from J, with 9 bases between. The DNA of the CDR3 is TGTGCCAGCAGTCTCCAGGGAAACTATGGCTACACCTTC. It encodes CASSLQGNYGYTF.

In its sample, this clone was seen once. The V and J genes are TRBV5-5 and TRBJ2-4; a possible D gene is TRBD1 (5 bases). From germline, CDR1 is SGHKS and CDR2 YYEKEE (reference sequence). Trimming stripped 4 bases from V and 0 bases from J, with 8 bases between. The CDR3 covers 14 residues. CDR3 sequence reads: CASSPQGAKNIQYF. The CDR3 DNA is TGTGCCAGCAGCCCCCAGGGAGCCAAAAACATTCAGTACTTC.

The DNA of the CDR3 is TGTGCCAGCAGTTACGGGGGCTCCCAAGAGACCCAGTACTTC. Translated, it gives CASSYGGSQETQYF. J is TRBJ2-5 and V is TRBV6-5; D is possibly TRBD1 (6 bases). The CDR3 sequence is 14 residues long. From germline, CDR1 is MNHEY and CDR2 SVGAGI. The V end was cut by 2 bases, the J end by 1 base, with 8 bases between.

V usage is TRBV19 and J usage is TRBJ1-1; D possibly corresponds to TRBD1 (6 bases). This CDR3 has 15 amino acids. Looked up from germline, CDR1 is LNHDA and CDR2 is SQIVND (reference sequence). V was trimmed by 5 bases and J by 3 bases, leaving 16 bases between them. The DNA for the CDR3 is TGTGCCAGTAGTCCTTTGGGCGCAGGGGACACTGAAGCTTTCTTT. Translated, it gives CASSPLGAGDTEAFF.

This chain joins TRBV7-3 and TRBJ2-2; TRBD2 matches 7 bases. The ends lost 5 bases at V and 6 bases at J; junction bases unmatched: 12. Germline loops: CDR1 SGHTA, CDR2 FQGTGA. The CDR3 has 16 amino acids. CDR3: CASSLPSGGAPGELFF. The CDR3 region has the DNA TGTGCCAGCAGCCTTCCTAGCGGAGGAGCTCCCGGGGAGCTGTTTTTT. The variable domain in full, with the rest retrieved from reference TRBV7-3 and TRBJ2-2, is GAGVSQTPSNKVTEKGKYVELRCDPISGHTALYWYRQSLGQGPEFLIYFQGTGAADDSGLPNDRFFAVRPEGSVSTLKIQRTERGDSAVYLCASSLPSGGAPGELFFGEGSRLTVL.

The chain employs TRBV19 and TRBJ2-4; D might be TRBD1 (7 bases). The CDR3 is 13 amino acids. Germline CDR1 reads LNHDA; CDR2 reads SQIVND (reference sequence). Trimming removed 6 bases from V and 8 bases from J, with 14 bases in between. The CDR3 loop reads CASSPDREDIQYF. CDR3 coding DNA: TGTGCCAGTAGCCCCGACAGGGAGGACATTCAGTACTTC.

The chain links TRBV2 to TRBJ1-2, with 8 bases aligning to TRBD1. CDR1 is SNHLY and CDR2 is FYNNEI in the germline V gene. The J segment lost 8 bases and the V segment lost 9 bases, leaving 11 bases of the junction unmatched. There are 13 residues in the CDR3. CDR3 sequence: CASLKTGDGGYTF. CDR3 DNA: TGTGCCAGTCTCAAGACAGGGGACGGAGGCTACACCTTC.

This clone was seen a few times. The V gene is TRBV4-2, the J gene TRBJ1-2, with 7 bases matching TRBD1. CDR1 is LGHNA, CDR2 YNFKEQ, per germline. Trimming at V came to 1 base and at J to 8 bases, leaving 7 bases not matched to a gene. This CDR3 contains 14 residues. The CDR3 loop is CASSQGTGLLGYTF. The CDR3 bases are TGTGCCAGCAGCCAAGGGACAGGTCTGTTGGGCTACACCTTC.

This rearrangement joins TRBV28 to TRBJ2-3, with TRBD2 matching 8 bases. The CDR3 loop spans 14 amino acids. The germline V gene has CDR1 MDHEN and CDR2 SYDVKM. V lost 8 bases, J lost 2 bases, and 6 bases stayed unmatched. The chain's CDR3 is CASRSGGTTDTQYF. The CDR3 region has the DNA TGTGCCAGCCGAAGCGGGGGAACCACAGATACGCAGTATTTT. The full variable domain, completed using reference TRBV28 and TRBJ2-3, is DVKVTQSSRYLVKRTGEKVFLECVQDMDHENMFWYRQDPGLGLRLIYFSYDVKMKEKGDIPEGYSVSREKKERFSLILESASTNQTSMYLCASRSGGTTDTQYFGPGTRLTVL.

J is TRBJ1-4 and V is TRBV9, with 7 bases fitting TRBD1. Trimming cost V 4 bases and J 5 bases; bases outside gene matches: 2. From germline, CDR1 is SGDLS and CDR2 YYNGEE. The CDR3 is 13 residues long. Here the CDR3 DNA reads TGTGCCAGCAGCAACAGGGGAAATGAAAAACTGTTTTTT. It specifies CASSNRGNEKLFF. The complete variable domain, with remaining parts taken from reference TRBV9 and TRBJ1-4, reads DSGVTQTPKHLITATGQRVTLRCSPRSGDLSVYWYQQSLDQGLQFLIQYYNGEERAKGNILERFSAQQFPDLHSELNLSSLELGDSALYFCASSNRGNEKLFFGSGTQLSVL.

The V call is TRBV11-2, the J call TRBJ2-3, with D hard to call. The length of the CDR3 is 14 residues. The V and J ends lost 2 bases and 5 bases respectively, with 11 bases between them. CDR1 is SGHAT and CDR2 is FQNNGV in the germline V gene. The CDR3 nucleotides read TGTGCCAGCAGCTTACAACTCTTTGGAGATACGCAGTATTTT. Translated, it gives CASSLQLFGDTQYF.

In this sample, this clone turned up once. J is TRBJ1-4 and V is TRBV18, with TRBD1 identical over 7 bases. Per germline, CDR1 KGHSH and CDR2 LQKENI. Germline trimming cut 6 bases from V and 0 bases from J; bases unmatched to any gene: 4. The CDR3 sequence is 15 residues long. The CDR3 sequence is CASSPGQATNEKLFF. In nucleotides, the CDR3 is TGTGCCAGCTCCCCCGGACAGGCAACTAATGAAAAACTGTTTTTT. Variable domain in full (rest from reference TRBV18 and TRBJ1-4): NAGVMQNPRHLVRRRGQEARLRCSPMKGHSHVYWYRQLPEEGLKFMVYLQKENIIDESGMPKERFSAEFPKEGPSILRIQQVVRGDSAAYFCASSPGQATNEKLFFGSGTQLSVL.

The genes are TRBV18 and TRBJ2-3; 9 bases fit TRBD2. Unmatched junction bases numbered 7, after V lost 4 bases and J lost 2 bases. The CDR3 sequence is 16 residues long. The germline CDR1 and CDR2 sequences are KGHSH and LQKENI. The CDR3 DNA follows: TGTGCCAGCTCACTGATGACTAGCGGAAACACAGATACGCAGTATTTT. It is translated as CASSLMTSGNTDTQYF.

V usage is TRBV4-1 and J usage is TRBJ2-1; 11 nucleotides align to TRBD2. J gave up 9 bases and V 0 bases, and 7 bases lay outside the gene matches. The CDR3 is 16 residues long. CDR1 is MGHRA and CDR2 is YSYEKL in the germline V gene. CDR3 DNA: TGCGCCAGCAGCCAAGAGATACTAGCGGGAGTGAGTGAGCAGTTCTTC. This gives the protein CASSQEILAGVSEQFF.

This rearrangement joins TRBV28 to TRBJ1-4; D is ambiguous. Germline CDR1 and CDR2: MDHEN and SYDVKM. V was pared by 4 bases and J by 13 bases, with 13 bases between. This CDR3 region has 12 residues. For the CDR3, the DNA is TGTGCCAGCAGTTCCCGGGAGAGGAGACTGTTTTTT. Translating gives CASSSRERRLFF.

The J gene is TRBJ1-1, the V gene TRBV11-3; D gene unclear. The V gene lost 5 bases and the J gene lost 1 base, with 8 bases spanning the gap. This CDR3 has 13 residues. Per the germline V gene, CDR1 is SGHNT and CDR2 is YENEEA. CDR3 bases: TGTGCCAGCAGCCTAAGCCCGAACACTGAAGCTTTCTTT. This translates into CASSLSPNTEAFF. The full variable domain, rest sourced from reference TRBV11-3 and TRBJ1-1, is EAGVVQSPRYKIIEKKQPVAFWCNPISGHNTLYWYLQNLGQGPELLIRYENEEAVDDSQLPKDRFSAERLKGVDSTLKIQPAELGDSAVYLCASSLSPNTEAFFGQGTRLTVV.

The sample holds a few counts of this clone. The gene calls are TRBV25-1 and TRBJ1-2, with a tentative D call TRBD1 (5 bases). Germline V gene sequence: CDR1 MGHDK, CDR2 SYGVNS. The CDR3 length is 13 residues. V was trimmed by 1 base and J by 7 bases, leaving 10 bases between them. CDR3: CASSESPRVGYTF. CDR3 bases: TGTGCCAGCAGTGAATCCCCCAGGGTTGGCTACACCTTC.

This clone was counted once. This chain uses TRBV30 with TRBJ2-7; D is possibly TRBD2 (6 bases). The V end lost 4 bases, the J end lost 6 bases, and 19 bases lay between the germline ends. Looked up from germline, CDR1 is GTSNPN and CDR2 is SVGIG (reference sequence). The CDR3 is made up of 14 amino acids. The CDR3 DNA follows: TGTGCCTGGATGTGGGGCGGAGGGCGCATCGAGCAGTACTTC. Translated, it gives CAWMWGGGRIEQYF.

This chain links TRBV28 with TRBJ1-6; perhaps TRBD1 as D (5 bases). Germline V gives CDR1 MDHEN, CDR2 SYDVKM. V lost 6 bases and J 5 bases, leaving 11 bases between the germline ends. The length of the CDR3 is 14 residues. For the CDR3, the DNA is TGTGCCAGCAGGGAGGGGACGGATAATTCACCCCTCCACTTT. This sequence encodes CASREGTDNSPLHF.

CDR3 coding DNA: TGTGCCACCAGCAAAGGGGGCGATGAGCAGTTCTTC. It specifies CATSKGGDEQFF. V usage is TRBV15 and J usage is TRBJ2-1; 7 nucleotides agree with TRBD1. CDR1 and CDR2 (germline): LNHNV, YYDKDF (reference sequence). Trimming took 4 bases from V and 8 from J; bases not matched to a gene: 2. The CDR3 contains 12 residues.

The rearrangement uses TRBV19 and TRBJ1-2; D is unresolved. V was shortened by 8 bases and J by 1 base, with 17 bases between the two germline ends. The CDR3 covers 15 residues. CDR1 and CDR2 (germline): LNHDA, SQIVND (reference sequence). CDR3 amino acids: CASHEMAGLNYGYTF. CDR3 nucleotides: TGTGCCAGTCATGAGATGGCAGGACTTAACTATGGCTACACCTTC.

The chain joins TRBV6-6 to TRBJ1-2; 8 nucleotides agree with TRBD1. Per the germline V gene, CDR1 is MNHNY and CDR2 is SVGAGI (reference sequence). The CDR3 has 14 residues. V trimming: 6 bases; J trimming: 10 bases; junction bases outside the gene matches: 13. The CDR3 nucleotides are TGTGCCAGCAGCATACAGGGGGGGCGGGCCCTCTACACCTTC. Its translation: CASSIQGGRALYTF.

The genes are TRBV19 and TRBJ1-2; D is undetermined. The CDR3 has 14 residues. CDR1 is LNHDA, CDR2 SQIVND, per germline (reference sequence). V gave up 7 bases and J gave up 1 base, with 13 bases separating them. CDR3 sequence reads: CASTPRGGNYGYTF. CDR3 coding DNA: TGTGCCAGTACCCCGAGAGGAGGTAACTATGGCTACACCTTC.

This clone was seen only a few times. The chain recombines TRBV19 with TRBJ2-4; TRBD1 is a possible D gene (7 bases). Germline V gene lookup returns CDR1 LNHDA and CDR2 SQIVND (reference sequence). CDR3 length equals 15 residues. V lost 5 bases and J 5 bases, leaving 16 bases between the germline ends. CDR3 sequence: CASSGGGAGENIQYF. CDR3 bases: TGTGCCAGTAGTGGAGGGGGCGCGGGTGAAAACATTCAGTACTTC.

The rearrangement uses TRBV5-1 and TRBJ1-4; 9 nucleotides align to TRBD1. With 4 bases clipped from V and 8 bases from J, the junction kept 9 bases outside the gene matches. Germline V CDR1 and CDR2: SGHRS, YFSETQ. The CDR3 sequence is 15 residues long. The DNA of the CDR3 is TGCGCCAGCAGCAAAGGGGACAGGGAGGACGAAAAACTGTTTTTT. Translation: CASSKGDREDEKLFF.

The chain uses TRBV14 and TRBJ2-7, with D possibly TRBD1 on 5 matching bases. The CDR3 is made up of 15 amino acids. From germline, CDR1 is SGHDN and CDR2 FVKESK. The V end was cut by 3 bases, the J end by 2 bases, with 14 bases between. The CDR3 loop is CASSHDSIRTYEQYF. In nucleotides, the CDR3 is TGTGCCAGCAGCCACGACAGCATACGGACCTACGAGCAGTACTTC.